One sample yielded the 30 T cell receptor beta chains listed below, sequenced in a study of T cell changes during pregnancy in multiple sclerosis. Clones were read by immunoSEQ multiplex PCR, and TCRdb kept only the in-frame ones, dropping some. The sample comprises roughly 51,000 clones, 80% to 95% of which are singletons, and approximately 0.15% rests with the top ten. The sample in question was CD4+ T cells from peripheral blood mononuclear cells, obtained after pregnancy. These receptors were obtained from a female donor in good health, enrolled as a control in a pregnancy study.

The rearrangement uses TRBV19 and TRBJ2-7; D possibly corresponds to TRBD1 (5 bases). Germline V lookup: CDR1 LNHDA, CDR2 SQIVND (reference sequence). The CDR3 has 13 amino acids. With 4 bases removed from V and 4 bases from J, the gap between germline ends came to 11 bases. The CDR3 DNA reads TGTGCCAGTAGTACCGGTGCAGGGTACGAGCAGTACTTC. Protein product: CASSTGAGYEQYF.

V gene TRBV7-9 combines with J gene TRBJ1-5; D possibly corresponds to TRBD1 (5 bases). From germline, CDR1 is SEHNR and CDR2 FQNEAQ (reference sequence). CDR3 length: 17 residues. The germline V and J ends were trimmed by 5 bases and 4 bases, with 21 bases remaining between them. Written as DNA, the CDR3 is TGTGCCAGCAGCGCGCCAACTGATAGGGGTCTGAATCAGCCCCAGCATTTT. It codes for CASSAPTDRGLNQPQHF.

This chain links TRBV5-6 with TRBJ1-1; no definite D call. Deletions cut 3 bases from V and 0 bases from J, with 12 bases between. This CDR3 comprises 15 residues. The V gene's germline CDR1 is SGHDT and CDR2 YYEEEE. CDR3 loop: CASSSLGLLNTEAFF. The DNA for the CDR3 is TGTGCCAGCAGCTCCCTCGGACTGTTGAACACTGAAGCTTTCTTT.

This chain uses TRBV7-3 with TRBJ2-1; D unresolved. V lost 0 bases and J 4 bases, leaving 10 bases between the germline ends. CDR3 length equals 15 residues. Germline assignment: CDR1 SGHTA and CDR2 FQGTGA. CDR3 nucleotide sequence: TGTGCCAGCAGCTTAACGGTTTCACTTTACAATGAGCAGTTCTTC. It is translated as CASSLTVSLYNEQFF.

V usage is TRBV4-3 and J usage is TRBJ1-2; D is perhaps TRBD1 (6 bases). V gave up 4 bases and J gave up 3 bases, with 12 bases separating them. The CDR3 runs 14 residues. Per the germline V gene, CDR1 is LGHNA and CDR2 is YSLEER. The DNA of the CDR3 is TGCGCCAGCAGCCTTAACAGGGCCCACTATGGCTACACCTTC. Translating gives CASSLNRAHYGYTF.

This clone appeared a single time. CDR3 sequence (DNA): TGTGCCAGCAGTTACTCCCTCCGATCAGGCCTCGGGCAGTACTTC. It yields the protein CASSYSLRSGLGQYF. The V and J genes are TRBV6-5 and TRBJ2-7; D not resolved. Per the germline V gene, CDR1 is MNHEY and CDR2 is SVGAGI. V was trimmed by 0 bases and J by 9 bases, leaving 18 bases between them. CDR3 size: 15 residues.

This clone was picked up one time. The J gene is TRBJ2-7, the V gene TRBV5-5; 8 bases map to TRBD1. The CDR3 totals 14 residues. After removal of 3 bases from V and 2 bases from J, the junction contained 4 bases not matched to a gene. Germline CDR1 and CDR2: SGHKS and YYEKEE (reference sequence). This chain's CDR3 is CASSSGQGTYEQYF. DNA for the CDR3: TGTGCCAGCAGCTCAGGACAGGGAACCTACGAGCAGTACTTC.

J is TRBJ2-7 and V is TRBV5-1, with TRBD1 matching over 7 bases. The CDR3 contains 14 residues. The ends lost 2 bases at V and 1 base at J; junction bases unmatched: 3. The germline CDR1 and CDR2 sequences are SGHRS and YFSETQ. This CDR3 reads CASSFDRASYEQYF. CDR3 bases: TGCGCCAGCAGCTTCGACAGGGCTTCCTACGAGCAGTACTTC.

The chain links TRBV15 to TRBJ1-5; 9 bases line up with TRBD1. Trimming took 0 bases from V and 5 from J; bases not matched to a gene: 5. Per germline, CDR1 LNHNV and CDR2 YYDKDF (reference sequence). The CDR3 sequence is 16 residues long. CDR3 nucleotide sequence: TGTGCCACCAGCAGAGAGACAGGGGGAGGTTATCAGCCCCAGCATTTT. Amino acids: CATSRETGGGYQPQHF.

The chain links TRBV19 to TRBJ2-7; 7 bases agree with TRBD2. Germline V gives CDR1 LNHDA, CDR2 SQIVND (reference sequence). J lost 2 bases, V lost 6 bases, and 10 bases had no gene match. There are 15 residues in the CDR3. Here the CDR3 reads CASSLSGGETYEQYF. Here the CDR3 DNA reads TGTGCCAGTAGCCTCTCTGGGGGGGAAACCTACGAGCAGTACTTC.

Worth noting for this clone: This sample includes further DNA sequences coding for the same CDR3. The J gene is TRBJ2-7, the V gene TRBV4-2, with TRBD2 identical over 12 bases. Germline-derived CDR1 and CDR2 are LGHNA and YNFKEQ. This CDR3 spans 15 amino acids. V lost 4 bases, J lost 3 bases, and 4 bases stayed unmatched. Here the CDR3 reads CASSPTSGGGYEQYF. CDR3 DNA sequence: TGTGCCAGCAGCCCGACTAGCGGGGGAGGCTACGAGCAGTACTTC.

The rearrangement uses TRBV5-1 and TRBJ2-5, with D maybe TRBD2 (6 bases). The germline V gene has CDR1 SGHRS and CDR2 YFSETQ. CDR3 length equals 15 residues. The V and J ends lost 1 base and 3 bases respectively, with 13 bases between them. Here the CDR3 DNA reads TGCGCCAGCAGCTTGAGTCGCGGGGATAAAGAGACCCAGTACTTC. Protein product: CASSLSRGDKETQYF. The full variable domain, completed using reference TRBV5-1 and TRBJ2-5, is KAGVTQTPRYLIKTRGQQVTLSCSPISGHRSVSWYQQTPGQGLQFLFEYFSETQRNKGNFPGRFSGRQFSNSRSEMNVSTLELGDSALYLCASSLSRGDKETQYFGPGTRLLVL.

Note on this clone: One end of the junction fails to match germline, which may point to a read error. The chain employs TRBV18 and TRBJ2-1, with TRBD1 identical over 9 bases. This CDR3 spans 14 amino acids. Germline values: CDR1 KGHSH, CDR2 LQKENI. The CDR3 loop is CASSPGTGSASFVF. The CDR3 DNA reads TGTGCCAGCTCCCCCGGGACAGGGTCCGCAAGTTTTGTCTTC.

In this sample, this clone turned up a few times. The chain joins TRBV4-2 to TRBJ1-5; TRBD1 is a possible D gene (5 bases). V gave up 4 bases and J gave up 2 bases, with 15 bases separating them. Germline V gene data show CDR1 as LGHNA and CDR2 as YNFKEQ. The CDR3 runs to 16 residues. The CDR3 loop reads CASSPGEGLGNQPQHF. The DNA of the CDR3 is TGTGCCAGCAGCCCCGGGGAGGGGTTGGGCAATCAGCCCCAGCATTTT.

The CDR3 DNA reads as TGTGCTAGTGGCACGGGACAGGGCTCGAACAATGAGCAGTTCTTC. Amino acid sequence: CASGTGQGSNNEQFF. V gene TRBV12-5 combines with J gene TRBJ2-1, with 9 bases lining up with TRBD1. Germline V CDR1 and CDR2: LGHNT, FRNRAP. The junction had 8 bases not matched to a gene; V was cut back by 6 bases and J by 5 bases. The CDR3 extends over 15 amino acids. Using reference TRBV12-5 and TRBJ2-1 for the parts outside the CDR3, the full variable domain is DARVTQTPRHKVTEMGQEVTMRCQPILGHNTVFWYRQTMMQGLELLAYFRNRAPLDDSGMPKDRFSAEMPDATLATLKIQPSEPRDSAVYFCASGTGQGSNNEQFFGPGTRLTVL.

This sequence joins TRBV10-3 and TRBJ1-2, with D unresolved. The length of the CDR3 is 15 residues. Trimming removed 0 bases at V and 6 bases at J, with 14 bases between. Germline CDR1 is ENHRY and CDR2 is SYGVKD. The CDR3 DNA sequence: TGTGCCATCAGTGAGTCGAATATAGGGAGTAATGGCTACACCTTC. Amino acid sequence: CAISESNIGSNGYTF.

This sequence joins TRBV9 and TRBJ1-5; 8 positions match TRBD1. The CDR3 has 16 amino acids. Germline V CDR1 and CDR2: SGDLS, YYNGEE. J lost 0 bases, V lost 3 bases, and 5 bases had no gene match. CDR3 protein: CASSAGQGGSNQPQHF. CDR3 coding DNA: TGTGCCAGCAGCGCCGGACAGGGAGGTAGCAATCAGCCCCAGCATTTT. Full variable domain (outside the CDR3, taken from reference TRBV9 and TRBJ1-5): DSGVTQTPKHLITATGQRVTLRCSPRSGDLSVYWYQQSLDQGLQFLIQYYNGEERAKGNILERFSAQQFPDLHSELNLSSLELGDSALYFCASSAGQGGSNQPQHFGDGTRLSIL.

CDR3 sequence reads: CASSPRLAGAYEQYF. The CDR3 bases are TGTGCCAGCAGCCCTCGACTAGCGGGAGCTTACGAGCAGTACTTC. The chain recombines TRBV9 with TRBJ2-7, with 12 bases fitting TRBD2. The germline V gene encodes CDR1 SGDLS and CDR2 YYNGEE. The trim removed 4 bases at V and 4 bases at J, leaving 6 bases unmatched. The CDR3 is 15 amino acids.

This clone was seen only a few times. The rearrangement links TRBV6-1 to TRBJ2-5; a possible D gene is TRBD2 (5 bases). The ends were cut back, 10 bases at V and 1 base at J, with 10 bases in the middle. CDR3 length: 12 amino acids. Germline-derived CDR1 and CDR2 are MNHNS and SASEGT. The CDR3 DNA follows: TGTGCCATAGGAGGTATCCAAGAGACCCAGTACTTC. Encoded protein: CAIGGIQETQYF.

This sequence joins TRBV5-1 and TRBJ2-2; the D gene is possibly TRBD1 (5 bases). The CDR3 runs to 16 residues. The ends were cut back, 0 bases at V and 0 bases at J, with 9 bases in the middle. Germline V CDR1 and CDR2: SGHRS, YFSETQ. The CDR3, as DNA: TGCGCCAGCAGCTTGGTGGGGCCTGCGAACACCGGGGAGCTGTTTTTT. Translation gives CASSLVGPANTGELFF. The entire variable domain, with the rest obtained from reference TRBV5-1 and TRBJ2-2, is as follows: KAGVTQTPRYLIKTRGQQVTLSCSPISGHRSVSWYQQTPGQGLQFLFEYFSETQRNKGNFPGRFSGRQFSNSRSEMNVSTLELGDSALYLCASSLVGPANTGELFFGEGSRLTVL.

The chain is built from TRBV19 and TRBJ1-1; D is ambiguous. This CDR3 contains 15 residues. The ends were cut back, 1 base at V and 4 bases at J, with 13 bases in the middle. Per germline, CDR1 LNHDA and CDR2 SQIVND (reference sequence). The DNA of the CDR3 is TGTGCCAGTAGTATAGGTACAGCCTTCACCACTGAAGCTTTCTTT. Its translation: CASSIGTAFTTEAFF.

The V call is TRBV6-4, the J call TRBJ2-1, with 9 nucleotides matching TRBD1. The CDR3 contains 13 residues. CDR1 MRHNA and CDR2 SNTAGT come from the germline V gene. With 4 bases clipped from V and 9 bases from J, the junction kept 4 bases outside the gene matches. CDR3 in amino acids: CASSVDRGVEQFF. CDR3 in DNA: TGTGCCAGCAGTGTCGACAGGGGGGTTGAGCAGTTCTTC.

The chain uses TRBV7-3 and TRBJ2-1, with TRBD2 identical over 7 bases. Trimming cost V 2 bases and J 3 bases; bases outside gene matches: 4. Per the germline V gene, CDR1 is SGHTA and CDR2 is FQGTGA. This CDR3 contains 15 residues. The CDR3 spells CASSLLGTNYNEQFF. The CDR3 DNA is TGTGCCAGCAGCTTATTGGGGACTAACTACAATGAGCAGTTCTTC.

This chain joins TRBV2 and TRBJ1-6; the match to TRBD1 covers 8 bases. The J segment lost 9 bases and the V segment lost 4 bases, leaving 5 bases of the junction unmatched. The CDR3 consists of 14 residues. In germline, CDR1 is SNHLY, CDR2 FYNNEI. This chain's CDR3 is CASSVGQGGSPLHF. DNA of the CDR3: TGTGCCAGCAGTGTTGGACAGGGTGGTTCACCCCTCCACTTT.

This chain joins TRBV4-1 and TRBJ1-2, with TRBD1 matching over 7 bases. CDR1 and CDR2 from the germline V gene are MGHRA and YSYEKL. Trimming cost V 1 base and J 7 bases; bases outside gene matches: 6. The CDR3 has 14 amino acids. As DNA, the CDR3 is TGCGCCAGCAGCCAAGCCAGGGGGGCAGCTGGCTACACCTTC. It specifies CASSQARGAAGYTF.

This clone was observed once. The chain uses TRBV27 and TRBJ1-3; possibly TRBD1 for D (6 bases). Trimming took off 7 bases at V and 1 base at J, with 11 bases between the two ends. CDR1 is MNHEY, CDR2 SMNVEV, per germline (reference sequence). The CDR3 length is 14 residues. Here the CDR3 reads CASKTGHSGNTIYF. DNA for the CDR3: TGTGCCAGCAAAACAGGGCATTCTGGAAACACCATATATTTT.

This chain connects TRBV5-1 to TRBJ2-3; TRBD2 is a possible D gene (6 bases). The CDR3 loop spans 14 amino acids. V gave up 4 bases and J gave up 2 bases, with 11 bases separating them. Germline V gene lookup returns CDR1 SGHRS and CDR2 YFSETQ. DNA for the CDR3: TGCGCCAGCAGCCAGGGACTTTCCACAGATACGCAGTATTTT. Translated: CASSQGLSTDTQYF. Based on the CDR3 plus reference TRBV5-1 and TRBJ2-3, the full variable domain is KAGVTQTPRYLIKTRGQQVTLSCSPISGHRSVSWYQQTPGQGLQFLFEYFSETQRNKGNFPGRFSGRQFSNSRSEMNVSTLELGDSALYLCASSQGLSTDTQYFGPGTRLTVL.

The chain uses TRBV11-2 and TRBJ2-7; TRBD2 aligns across 7 bases. The CDR3 consists of 13 residues. V dropped 4 bases and J dropped 10; count of bases not matched to a gene: 10. Per the germline V gene, CDR1 is SGHAT and CDR2 is FQNNGV. The CDR3: CASSYIQRGIQYF. The CDR3, as DNA: TGTGCCAGCAGCTATATCCAGCGGGGTATACAGTACTTC. Full variable domain (missing parts from reference TRBV11-2 and TRBJ2-7): EAGVAQSPRYKIIEKRQSVAFWCNPISGHATLYWYQQILGQGPKLLIQFQNNGVVDDSQLPKDRFSAERLKGVDSTLKIQPAKLEDSAVYLCASSYIQRGIQYFGPGTRLTVT.

V usage is TRBV5-1 and J usage is TRBJ2-7; TRBD1 matches at 9 bases. CDR1 and CDR2 from the germline V gene are SGHRS and YFSETQ. With V trimmed by 3 bases and J by 2 bases, 3 bases remained unmatched. This CDR3 region has 14 residues. In DNA, the CDR3 is TGCGCCAGCAGCTCGGGACAGGGCCCCTACGAGCAGTACTTC. Amino acid sequence: CASSSGQGPYEQYF. The full variable domain, in which reference TRBV5-1 and TRBJ2-7 provide the parts outside the CDR3, is KAGVTQTPRYLIKTRGQQVTLSCSPISGHRSVSWYQQTPGQGLQFLFEYFSETQRNKGNFPGRFSGRQFSNSRSEMNVSTLELGDSALYLCASSSGQGPYEQYFGPGTRLTVT.

J is TRBJ2-1 and V is TRBV5-1; 8 nucleotides align to TRBD2. Germline CDR1 SGHRS, CDR2 YFSETQ. The CDR3 contains 18 residues. Trimming at V came to 3 bases and at J to 0 bases, leaving 11 bases not matched to a gene. CDR3 in DNA: TGCGCCAGCAGCTCCCGGGGGGGCCCGACAAGCTCCTACAATGAGCAGTTCTTC. Amino acid sequence: CASSSRGGPTSSYNEQFF.